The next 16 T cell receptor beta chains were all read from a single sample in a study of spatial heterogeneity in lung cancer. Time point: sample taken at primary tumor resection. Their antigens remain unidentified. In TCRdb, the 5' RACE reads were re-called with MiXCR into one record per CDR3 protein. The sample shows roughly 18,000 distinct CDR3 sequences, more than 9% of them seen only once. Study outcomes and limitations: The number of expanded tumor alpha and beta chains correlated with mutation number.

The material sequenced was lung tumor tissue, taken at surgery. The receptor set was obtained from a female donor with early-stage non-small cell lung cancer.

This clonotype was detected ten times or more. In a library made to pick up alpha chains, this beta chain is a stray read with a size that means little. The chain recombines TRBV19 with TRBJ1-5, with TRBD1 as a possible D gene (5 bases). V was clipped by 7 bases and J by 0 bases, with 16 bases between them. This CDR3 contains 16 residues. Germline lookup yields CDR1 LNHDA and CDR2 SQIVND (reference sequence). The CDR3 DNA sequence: TGTGCCAGTATCGGGGGTTCGGATAATAGCAATCAGCCCCAGCATTTT. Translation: CASIGGSDNSNQPQHF.

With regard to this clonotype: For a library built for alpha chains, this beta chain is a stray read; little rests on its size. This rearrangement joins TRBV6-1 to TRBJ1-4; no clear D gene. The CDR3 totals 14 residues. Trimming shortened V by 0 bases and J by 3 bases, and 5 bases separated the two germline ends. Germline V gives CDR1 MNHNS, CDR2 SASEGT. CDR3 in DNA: TGTGCCAGCAGTGAAGCAGGGTCTAATGAAAAACTGTTTTTT. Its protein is CASSEAGSNEKLFF.

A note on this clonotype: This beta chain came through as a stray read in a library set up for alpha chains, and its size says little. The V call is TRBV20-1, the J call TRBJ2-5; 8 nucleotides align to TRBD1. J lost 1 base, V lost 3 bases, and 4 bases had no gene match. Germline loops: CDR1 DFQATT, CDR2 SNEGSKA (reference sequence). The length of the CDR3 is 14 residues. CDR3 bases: TGCAGTGCTAGTTACACAGGGGGCCAAGAGACCCAGTACTTC. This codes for CSASYTGGQETQYF.

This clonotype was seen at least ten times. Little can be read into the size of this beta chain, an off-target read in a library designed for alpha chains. The CDR3 nucleotides are TGTGCCACCAGTGAGGGGGCGCTCAAAGATACGCAGTATTTT. The encoded protein is CATSEGALKDTQYF. V and J are TRBV24-1 and TRBJ2-3; D perhaps matches TRBD1 (6 bases). V was trimmed by 4 bases and J by 5 bases, leaving 12 bases between them. CDR3 length: 14 amino acids. Germline V gene lookup returns CDR1 KGHDR and CDR2 SFDVKD.

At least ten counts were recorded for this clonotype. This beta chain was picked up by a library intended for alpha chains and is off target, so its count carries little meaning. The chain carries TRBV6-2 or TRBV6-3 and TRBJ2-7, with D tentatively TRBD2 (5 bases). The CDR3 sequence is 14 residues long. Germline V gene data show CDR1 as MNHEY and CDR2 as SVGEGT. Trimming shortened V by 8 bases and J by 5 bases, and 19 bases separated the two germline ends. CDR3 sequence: CASDNSFARDEQYF. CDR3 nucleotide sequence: TGTGCCAGCGACAACAGCTTCGCGAGGGACGAGCAGTACTTC.

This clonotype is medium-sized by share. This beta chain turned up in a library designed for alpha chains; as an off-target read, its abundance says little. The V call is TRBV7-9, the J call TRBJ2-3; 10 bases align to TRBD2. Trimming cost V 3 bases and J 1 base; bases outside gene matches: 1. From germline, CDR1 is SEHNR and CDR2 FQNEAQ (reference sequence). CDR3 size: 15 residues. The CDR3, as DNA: TGTGCCAGCAGCTTGCTAGCGGGGGGCACAGATACGCAGTATTTT. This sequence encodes CASSLLAGGTDTQYF.

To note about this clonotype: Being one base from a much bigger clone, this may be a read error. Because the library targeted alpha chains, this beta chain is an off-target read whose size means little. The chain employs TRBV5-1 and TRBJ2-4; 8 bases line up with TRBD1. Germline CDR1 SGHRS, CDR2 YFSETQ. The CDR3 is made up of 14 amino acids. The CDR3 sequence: CVSSRATGENIQYF. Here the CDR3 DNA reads TGCGTCAGCAGCCGAGCGACAGGGGAAAACATTCAGTACTTC.

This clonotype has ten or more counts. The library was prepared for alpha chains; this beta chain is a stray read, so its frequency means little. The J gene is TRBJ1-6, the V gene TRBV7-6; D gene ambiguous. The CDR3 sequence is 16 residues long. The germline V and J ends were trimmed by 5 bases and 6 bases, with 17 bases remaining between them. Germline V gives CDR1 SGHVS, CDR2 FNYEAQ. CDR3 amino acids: CASSPSLGVGNSPLHF. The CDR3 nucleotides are TGTGCCAGCAGCCCCTCCTTGGGCGTAGGTAATTCACCCCTCCACTTT. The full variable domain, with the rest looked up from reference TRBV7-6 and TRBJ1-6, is GAGVSQSPRYKVTKRGQDVALRCDPISGHVSLYWYRQALGQGPEFLTYFNYEAQQDKSGLPNDRFSAERPEGSISTLTIQRTEQRDSAMYRCASSPSLGVGNSPLHFGNGTRLTVT.

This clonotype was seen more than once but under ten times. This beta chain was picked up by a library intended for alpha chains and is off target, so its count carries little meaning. The CDR3 loop is CSVEGDGEETQYF. CDR3 nucleotide sequence: TGCAGCGTTGAGGGGGACGGGGAAGAGACCCAGTACTTC. This chain links TRBV29-1 with TRBJ2-5; D could derive from TRBD1 or TRBD2 (5 bases each). The V gene's germline CDR1 is SQVTM and CDR2 ANQGSEA. V was clipped by 3 bases and J by 3 bases, with 11 bases between them. The CDR3 consists of 13 residues.

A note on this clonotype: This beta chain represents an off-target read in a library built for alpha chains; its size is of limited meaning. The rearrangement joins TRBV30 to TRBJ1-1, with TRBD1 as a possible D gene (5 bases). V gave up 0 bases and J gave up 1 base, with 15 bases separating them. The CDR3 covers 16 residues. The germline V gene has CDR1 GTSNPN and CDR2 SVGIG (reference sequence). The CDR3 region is CAWSVLRGARNTEAFF. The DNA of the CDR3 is TGTGCCTGGAGTGTACTAAGGGGCGCGCGGAACACTGAAGCTTTCTTT.

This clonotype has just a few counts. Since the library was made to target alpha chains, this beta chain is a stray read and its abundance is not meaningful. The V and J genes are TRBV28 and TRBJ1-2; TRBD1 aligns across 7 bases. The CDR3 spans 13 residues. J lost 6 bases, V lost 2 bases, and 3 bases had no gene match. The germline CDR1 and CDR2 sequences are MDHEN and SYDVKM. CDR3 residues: CASSLDRVHGYTF. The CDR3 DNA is TGTGCCAGCAGTTTAGACAGGGTCCATGGCTACACCTTC.

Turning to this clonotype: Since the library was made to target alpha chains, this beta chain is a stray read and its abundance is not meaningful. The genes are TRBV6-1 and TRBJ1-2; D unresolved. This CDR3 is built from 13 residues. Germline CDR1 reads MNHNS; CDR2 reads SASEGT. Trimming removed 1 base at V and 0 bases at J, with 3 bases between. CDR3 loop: CASSEDANYGYTF. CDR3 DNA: TGTGCCAGCAGTGAAGATGCTAACTATGGCTACACCTTC.

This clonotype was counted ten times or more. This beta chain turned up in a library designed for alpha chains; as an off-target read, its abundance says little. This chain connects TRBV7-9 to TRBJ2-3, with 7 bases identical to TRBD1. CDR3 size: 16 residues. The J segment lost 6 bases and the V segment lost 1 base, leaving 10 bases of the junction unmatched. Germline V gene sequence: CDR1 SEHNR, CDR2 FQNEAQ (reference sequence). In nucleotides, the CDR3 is TGTGCCAGCAGCTTAGAGGCAGGGGGTATCACGGATACGCAGTATTTT. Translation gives CASSLEAGGITDTQYF.

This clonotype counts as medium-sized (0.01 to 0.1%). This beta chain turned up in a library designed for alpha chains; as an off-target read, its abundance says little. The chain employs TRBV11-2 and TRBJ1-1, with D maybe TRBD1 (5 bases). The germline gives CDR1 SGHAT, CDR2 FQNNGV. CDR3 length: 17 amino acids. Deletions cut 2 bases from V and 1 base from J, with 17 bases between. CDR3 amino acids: CASSLQGSSVSNTEAFF. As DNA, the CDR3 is TGTGCCAGCAGCTTACAGGGATCCTCAGTATCGAACACTGAAGCTTTCTTT.

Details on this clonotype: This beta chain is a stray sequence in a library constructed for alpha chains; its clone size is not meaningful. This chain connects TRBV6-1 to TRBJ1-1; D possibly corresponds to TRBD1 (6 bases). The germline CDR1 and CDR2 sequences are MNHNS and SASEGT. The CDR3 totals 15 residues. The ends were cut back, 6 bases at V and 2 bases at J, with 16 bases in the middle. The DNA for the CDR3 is TGTGCCAGCAGGCCCCGAGGACAGTCCAACACTGAAGCTTTCTTT. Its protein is CASRPRGQSNTEAFF.

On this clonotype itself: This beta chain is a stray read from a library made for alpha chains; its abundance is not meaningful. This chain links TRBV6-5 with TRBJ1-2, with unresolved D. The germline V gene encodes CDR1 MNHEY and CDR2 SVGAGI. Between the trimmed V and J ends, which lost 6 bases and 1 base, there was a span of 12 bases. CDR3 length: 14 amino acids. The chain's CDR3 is CASSPSPDNYGYTF. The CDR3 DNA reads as TGTGCCAGCAGCCCCTCACCGGATAACTATGGCTACACCTTC.